This TCR beta chain is from a study of post-analysis software for immune sequencing data. Overall study context: There were relapsing-remitting, secondary progressive and progressive-relapsing multiple sclerosis among the disease courses included. Findings of the study overall: The normalized Chao1 diversity of multiple sclerosis patients was significantly lower than that of controls. Higher frequency in patients than in controls was seen for roughly five TRBV segments, with TRBV5-6, TRBV5-1 and TRBV20-1 among them. Under F measure analysis, samples from one preparation batch co-clustered strongly.

Points on this clonotype: Its specificity is unknown.

Sequencing libraries made from TCR beta cDNA carried unique molecular identifiers. The source material, 1 to 10 million T cells, gave rise to 450,000 to 550,000 cDNA molecules. TCRdb re-called the PCR reads through MiXCR, storing one row per CDR3 protein. The sample lists 600,000 to 750,000 distinct CDR3 sequences, over 45% occurring once. Germline lookup yields CDR1 SGHRS and CDR2 YFSETQ. The CDR3 runs 13 residues. V was cut by 4 bases and J by 4 bases, with 12 bases left in between. Input material: blood. The TCR sequence derives from a girl aged 2-10 years with multiple sclerosis. The V and J genes are TRBV5-1 and TRBJ2-7; D is perhaps TRBD1 (5 bases). The CDR3 here is CASSVTGKYEQYF. The DNA for the CDR3 is TGCGCCAGCAGCGTCACAGGAAAGTACGAGCAGTACTTC.